The text below deals with one TCR beta chain. Its target is unknown. Each of the donors was a healthy adult who was HIV-negative and had not had a recent acute infection or vaccination. Roughly 210 ng DNA, tens of thousands of T cell genomes, went into each sorted-subset replicate PCR. Methods used by the authors: Filtering of immunoSEQ junctional sequences could not match full-length read filtering. Method: immunoSEQ multiplex PCR; TCRdb's copy keeps in-frame clones and lacks some. V and J calls and clone size are as listed in that table; D and trimming were resolved from the DNA. The top ten clones hold 0.1% to 0.15% of a sample with about 2 million clones, 85% to 95% of them seen once. The entry originates in a study of shared clonotypes between healthy human individuals. General study results and limits: Clonotypes shared by all four sorted-subset donors had higher generation probabilities than non-shared clonotypes.

The sample comprised naive CD4+ T cells sorted from blood. The subset is: CD45RA+ positively selected. This sequence originates from a man between 18 and 35 years old in good health.

CDR3 residues: CASSVSGGRGETQYF. The CDR3 bases are TGCGCCAGCAGCGTTAGCGGGGGGCGGGGAGAGACCCAGTACTTC. The chain carries TRBV5-1 and TRBJ2-5; 10 positions match TRBD2. V shed 4 bases, J shed 4 bases, and the junction held 7 bases outside the gene matches. This CDR3 spans 15 amino acids. Germline CDR1 is SGHRS and CDR2 is YFSETQ.